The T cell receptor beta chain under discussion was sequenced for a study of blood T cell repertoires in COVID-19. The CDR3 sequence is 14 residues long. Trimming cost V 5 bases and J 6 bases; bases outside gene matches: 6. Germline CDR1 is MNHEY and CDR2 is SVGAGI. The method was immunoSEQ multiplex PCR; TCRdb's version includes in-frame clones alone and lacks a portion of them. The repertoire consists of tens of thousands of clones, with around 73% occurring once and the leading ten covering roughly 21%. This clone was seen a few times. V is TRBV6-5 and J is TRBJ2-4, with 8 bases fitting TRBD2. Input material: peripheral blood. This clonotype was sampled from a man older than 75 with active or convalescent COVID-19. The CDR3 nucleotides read TGTGCCAGCAGTACCCCCGGGGGGGGAAACATTCAGTACTTC. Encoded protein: CASSTPGGGNIQYF.